This is a list of T cell receptor beta chains from one sample in a study of multiple sclerosis patients with progressive multifocal leukoencephalopathy. The method was immunoSEQ multiplex PCR; TCRdb's version includes in-frame clones alone and lacks a portion of them. Altogether more than 30,000 clones are present, about 91% being singletons, with the ten largest covering 5.7%. The sequencing here drew on PBMCs, taken from a patient treated with natalizumab. The source is a woman aged 40 to 50 with progressive multifocal leukoencephalopathy. The CDR3 runs from the conserved cysteine through the conserved F or W. Fields, in order: D gene, J gene, V gene, clone size, CDR3 protein, CDR3 DNA. The D gene is left open where the match is weak. The size of a clone is reported for some rows only, either as once, few or many, or as a class for expanded clones.

TRBD1	TRBJ1-1	TRBV14	NA	CASSQTPGAGGKTEAFF	TGTGCCAGCAGCCAGACGCCCGGGGCAGGGGGAAAGACTGAAGCTTTCTTT
NA	TRBJ1-1	TRBV11-1	NA	CASSPQGLNTEAFF	TGTGCCAGCAGCCCTCAGGGTCTGAACACTGAAGCTTTCTTT
NA	TRBJ1-3	TRBV15	NA	CATSRDGVPGNTIYF	TGTGCCACCAGCAGAGATGGGGTACCTGGAAACACCATATATTTT
TRBD1	TRBJ1-2	TRBV4-1	NA	CASSQDLGTGGASGYTF	TGCGCCAGCAGCCAAGATTTAGGGACAGGGGGCGCATCGGGCTACACCTTC
TRBD1	TRBJ1-2	TRBV5-5	NA	CASSLTGTGINGYTF	TGTGCCAGCAGCCTCACCGGGACAGGGATCAATGGCTACACCTTC
NA	TRBJ1-2	TRBV7-9	few	CASSLVGQLVGYTF	TGTGCCAGCAGCTTAGTTGGTCAGCTCGTTGGCTACACCTTC
NA	TRBJ1-3	TRBV10-3	NA	CAAQSPGRNSGNTIYF	TGTGCCGCACAAAGCCCGGGACGCAACTCTGGAAACACCATATATTTT
NA	TRBJ2-5	TRBV5-1	NA	CASSLTGIPAETQYF	TGCGCCAGCAGCTTGACGGGCATTCCGGCGGAGACCCAGTACTTC
NA	TRBJ2-6	TRBV12-2	NA	CASRLCSPGANVLTF	TGTGCAAGTCGCTTATGTTCCCCTGGGGCCAACGTCCTGACTTTC
TRBD2	TRBJ2-2	TRBV28	NA	CASSLTGGLTGELFF	TGTGCCAGCAGTTTAACGGGGGGACTCACCGGGGAGCTGTTTTTT
TRBD1	TRBJ2-2	TRBV7-7	NA	CASSPQGGNTGELFF	TGTGCCAGCAGCCCACAGGGGGGAAACACCGGGGAGCTGTTTTTT
NA	TRBJ1-1	TRBV27	NA	CASSLSGDNTEAFF	TGTGCCAGCAGTTTATCGGGAGACAACACTGAAGCTTTCTTT
TRBD1	TRBJ1-6	TRBV19	NA	CASIAGGHSPLHF	TGTGCCAGTATCGCAGGGGGACATTCACCCCTCCACTTT
NA	TRBJ2-5	TRBV6-1	NA	CASSARRETQYF	TGTGCCAGCAGTGCACGGCGGGAGACCCAGTACTTC
NA	TRBJ1-2	TRBV2	few	CASSGAQGRYGYTF	TGTGCCAGCAGTGGGGCCCAGGGGAGGTATGGCTACACCTTC
NA	TRBJ1-2	TRBV7-2	NA	CASSLMGGDYGYTF	TGTGCTAGCAGCTTAATGGGGGGCGACTATGGCTACACCTTC
TRBD2	TRBJ2-7	TRBV10-3	NA	CAISVGTSGRANDEQYF	TGTGCCATCAGTGTAGGGACTAGCGGGAGGGCTAATGACGAGCAGTACTTC